This T cell receptor (beta chain) comes out of a study of blood T cells in healthy people across ages. Combining a sample-barcoded 5' primer with a J-beta primer mix, a second PCR ran for roughly 7 to 12 cycles. Using its own MiXCR run on the 5' RACE reads, TCRdb lists one record per CDR3 protein. The sample includes about 780,000 distinct CDR3 sequences, about 45% of them seen just once. The CDR3 extends over 18 amino acids. Germline CDR1 is MGHRA and CDR2 is YSYEKL. The receptor comes from a man aged 80 or over in good health. Sequencing was done on a sample of blood. This rearrangement joins TRBV4-1 to TRBJ2-5; 9 bases align to TRBD1. Near its end, the DNA agrees better with TRBJ2-7, so the J call may be wrong. The CDR3 spells CASSQDGWGGQGLNEQYF. The CDR3 nucleotides read TGCGCCAGCAGCCAAGATGGATGGGGGGGACAGGGTCTGAACGAGCAGTACTTC.